These 18 T cell receptor beta chains came from one sample sequenced in a study of blood T cell repertoires in COVID-19. Profiled with immunoSEQ multiplex PCR; TCRdb holds only in-frame clones, not every one. The sample records 150,000 to 200,000 clones, about 80% being singletons. Sequencing input: peripheral blood. Receptor source: a woman in her sixties or seventies with COVID-19, enrolled during active disease.

The chain carries TRBV9 and TRBJ2-3; the match to TRBD1 covers 9 bases. The trim removed 3 bases at V and 6 bases at J, leaving 8 bases unmatched. The CDR3 sequence is 15 residues long. The germline CDR1 and CDR2 sequences are SGDLS and YYNGEE. This chain's CDR3 is CASSGQGQGRDTQYF. CDR3 sequence (DNA): TGTGCCAGCAGCGGCCAAGGACAGGGGAGGGATACGCAGTATTTT.

The rearrangement uses TRBV10-3 and TRBJ1-2, with unresolved D. Germline V CDR1 and CDR2: ENHRY, SYGVKD. This CDR3 has 14 amino acids. V dropped 3 bases and J dropped 0 bases, with 8 bases sitting between them. DNA for the CDR3: TGTGCCATCAGTGACCACAGACCTAACTATGGCTACACCTTC. Amino acid sequence: CAISDHRPNYGYTF.

In its sample, this clone was seen once. V usage is TRBV28 and J usage is TRBJ1-1; TRBD1 aligns across 8 bases. Germline V CDR1 and CDR2: MDHEN, SYDVKM. With V trimmed by 7 bases and J by 4 bases, 17 bases remained unmatched. This CDR3 spans 17 amino acids. CDR3 sequence reads: CASISDRTGTGSTEAFF. The CDR3 nucleotides read TGTGCCAGCATTTCTGACCGGACAGGGACGGGGAGCACTGAAGCTTTCTTT.

This chain links TRBV6-1 with TRBJ1-1, with a weak D call TRBD1 (5 bases). V was trimmed by 1 base and J by 0 bases, leaving 15 bases between them. This CDR3 contains 17 residues. From germline, CDR1 is MNHNS and CDR2 SASEGT. The CDR3 DNA follows: TGTGCCAGCAGTGAAGAAACATGGGCACAGGTGAACACTGAAGCTTTCTTT. Its translation: CASSEETWAQVNTEAFF.

The chain joins TRBV19 to TRBJ2-7, with TRBD2 matching 10 bases. Per the germline V gene, CDR1 is LNHDA and CDR2 is SQIVND (reference sequence). Losses at the gene ends were 1 base for V and 4 bases for J; bases not matched to a gene: 4. There are 15 residues in the CDR3. The chain's CDR3 is CASSIALAGEYEQYF. As DNA, the CDR3 is TGTGCCAGTAGTATAGCCCTAGCGGGGGAGTACGAGCAGTACTTC.

The J gene is TRBJ2-5, the V gene TRBV5-1; 9 bases agree with TRBD1. J gave up 2 bases and V 7 bases, and 9 bases lay outside the gene matches. Per the germline V gene, CDR1 is SGHRS and CDR2 is YFSETQ. The CDR3 length is 15 residues. The CDR3 DNA sequence: TGCGCCAGCGGGAGCACAGGGGGCCCACAAGAGACCCAGTACTTC. As protein: CASGSTGGPQETQYF. Full variable domain (outside the CDR3, taken from reference TRBV5-1 and TRBJ2-5): KAGVTQTPRYLIKTRGQQVTLSCSPISGHRSVSWYQQTPGQGLQFLFEYFSETQRNKGNFPGRFSGRQFSNSRSEMNVSTLELGDSALYLCASGSTGGPQETQYFGPGTRLLVL.

The chain joins TRBV3-1 (or the pseudogene TRBV3-2) to TRBJ1-6; D unresolved. The CDR3 has 13 residues. Germline assignment: CDR1 LGHDT and CDR2 YNNKEL (reference sequence). The V and J ends lost 0 bases and 7 bases respectively, with 4 bases between them. The CDR3 DNA reads as TGTGCCAGCAGCCAAGATGAGAATTCACCCCTCCACTTT. The encoded protein is CASSQDENSPLHF.

DNA of the CDR3: TGTGCCAGCAGCACAGGTTACAATGAGCAGTTCTTC. Protein: CASSTGYNEQFF. The chain carries TRBV27 and TRBJ2-1; D is perhaps TRBD1 (5 bases). This CDR3 is 12 amino acids long. The germline V gene encodes CDR1 MNHEY and CDR2 SMNVEV (reference sequence). V shed 6 bases and J shed 4 bases, with 7 bases lying between them.

This clone was found a few times. The chain carries TRBV9 and TRBJ1-6; a possible D gene is TRBD1 (5 bases). The germline gives CDR1 SGDLS, CDR2 YYNGEE. The CDR3 length is 15 residues. Trimming took off 3 bases at V and 9 bases at J, with 16 bases between the two ends. Here the CDR3 reads CASSAQPGVGSPLHF. CDR3 nucleotide sequence: TGTGCCAGCAGCGCCCAGCCGGGGGTGGGTTCACCCCTCCACTTT.

The rearrangement links TRBV25-1 to TRBJ2-5; maybe TRBD1 (6 bases). The V gene lost 2 bases and the J gene lost 2 bases, with 6 bases spanning the gap. This CDR3 is 13 amino acids long. The germline CDR1 and CDR2 sequences are MGHDK and SYGVNS. This chain's CDR3 is CASSEGQQETQYF. CDR3 sequence (DNA): TGTGCCAGCAGTGAAGGACAGCAAGAGACCCAGTACTTC. Combining the CDR3 with reference TRBV25-1 and TRBJ2-5 gives the whole variable domain EADIYQTPRYLVIGTGKKITLECSQTMGHDKMYWYQQDPGMELHLIHYSYGVNSTEKGDLSSESTVSRIRTEHFPLTLESARPSHTSQYLCASSEGQQETQYFGPGTRLLVL.

The chain links TRBV2 to TRBJ2-7, with TRBD2 as a possible D gene (5 bases). Germline V gene lookup returns CDR1 SNHLY and CDR2 FYNNEI. Trimming removed 4 bases at V and 1 base at J, with 11 bases between. The CDR3 totals 14 residues. CDR3 coding DNA: TGTGCCAGCAGTGGAGACCTAGCATCCTACGAGCAGTACTTC. This codes for CASSGDLASYEQYF.

The V call is TRBV14, the J call TRBJ2-1; the D is unclear. Germline V lookup: CDR1 SGHDN, CDR2 FVKESK. The CDR3 covers 17 residues. V was trimmed by 1 base and J by 0 bases, leaving 13 bases between them. CDR3 DNA: TGTGCCAGCAGCCAAGGGGCAGCCTCTTCCTCCTACAATGAGCAGTTCTTC. The encoded protein is CASSQGAASSSYNEQFF.

This chain joins TRBV11-2 and TRBJ2-7, with TRBD1 matching 8 bases. J was trimmed by 3 bases and V by 5 bases; bases with no gene match: 9. CDR3 length equals 15 residues. Germline CDR1 is SGHAT and CDR2 is FQNNGV. CDR3 DNA: TGTGCCAGCAGCGGCCGGACAGGGTTGGACTACGAGCAGTACTTC. Its translation: CASSGRTGLDYEQYF.

This chain joins TRBV7-9 and TRBJ2-7, with TRBD1 matching over 8 bases. CDR3 length: 14 residues. Per the germline V gene, CDR1 is SEHNR and CDR2 is FQNEAQ (reference sequence). The V segment lost 3 bases and the J segment 3 bases; nucleotides outside the gene matches: 4. The CDR3 region has the DNA TGTGCCAGCAGCTTGGGGGACAGGTACTACGAGCAGTACTTC. Amino acid sequence: CASSLGDRYYEQYF.

The CDR3 here is CASSERVNYEQYV. CDR3 DNA sequence: TGTGCCAGCAGTGAGAGGGTGAACTACGAGCAGTACGTC. V is TRBV6-1 and J is TRBJ2-7; D is perhaps TRBD2 (5 bases). With 3 bases removed from V and 3 bases from J, the gap between germline ends came to 9 bases. CDR3 length equals 13 residues. Germline V gives CDR1 MNHNS, CDR2 SASEGT.

Written as DNA, the CDR3 is TGTGCCAGCAGCCAAGACAGTCAAAGCGCTGAAGCTTTCTTT. It yields the protein CASSQDSQSAEAFF. J is TRBJ1-1 and V is TRBV3-1 (or the pseudogene TRBV3-2); D unclear. V dropped 0 bases and J dropped 6 bases, with 11 bases sitting between them. The CDR3 has 14 amino acids. CDR1 LGHDT and CDR2 YNNKEL come from the germline V gene (reference sequence).

The J gene is TRBJ2-1, the V gene TRBV29-1; 11 positions match TRBD1. This CDR3 comprises 14 residues. V was pared by 6 bases and J by 3 bases, with 4 bases of the junction left unmatched. Germline loops: CDR1 SQVTM, CDR2 ANQGSEA. In DNA form, the CDR3 reads TGCAGCGTAGGACAGGGGGCAGGCTACAATGAGCAGTTCTTC. It translates to CSVGQGAGYNEQFF.

The V and J genes are TRBV19 and TRBJ2-3, with a weak D call TRBD2 (5 bases). Germline V gives CDR1 LNHDA, CDR2 SQIVND (reference sequence). The CDR3 is 12 residues long. Trimming left V 6 bases short and J 1 base short, with 5 bases between. The CDR3 coding sequence is TGTGCCAGTAGGAGGGGCACAGATACGCAGTATTTT. Translating it yields CASRRGTDTQYF.